This T cell receptor (beta chain) is drawn from a study of shared clonotypes between healthy human individuals. Into CD45RA+ naive and CD45RA-negative memory subsets, the CD4+ cells were split. Clones were sequenced by immunoSEQ multiplex PCR, and TCRdb holds only the in-frame ones, with some missing. The sample contains 2 million to 3 million clones, roughly 93% of which appear only once. Sequencing was carried out using naive CD4+ T cells from PBMCs. As for subset: CD45RA+ positively selected. This receptor was obtained from a young man in good health. Some clones in this sample may be carry-over from other donors' samples.

The CDR3 nucleotides are TGTGCCACCAGCAGAGATTTGGCTAGCGGGGTAAATGAGCAGTTCTTC. Translation gives CATSRDLASGVNEQFF. The V and J genes are TRBV15 and TRBJ2-1, with 9 positions matching TRBD2. V shed 0 bases, J shed 7 bases, and the junction held 7 bases outside the gene matches. Germline CDR1 and CDR2: LNHNV and YYDKDF (reference sequence). CDR3 length: 16 amino acids.